Below are 6 T cell receptor beta chains sequenced from a single sample in a study of T cells after yellow fever vaccination (dated by TCRdb to about 2019). Receptors were amplified or captured by 5' RACE. This sample was sequenced with an Illumina HiSeq 2500. TCRdb reprocessing: public reads trimmed at Q25 with fastp, clones called with MiXCR, in-frame beta chains kept. Each entry is one CDR3 protein sequence, shown with its most common DNA and genes. The sample contains under 150,000 distinct CDR3 sequences, 7.7% of them found a single time. The ten largest clones capture roughly 0.77% of the sample. Reading the label with the study, this specimen's treatment or condition is: live attenuated yellow fever vaccine strain. This sample comprised CD4+ T cells sorted from PBMCs, obtained 5 days after the yellow fever booster vaccination. The receptors originated from a man aged 25-40 years who received the YFV17D yellow fever vaccine.

The chain combines TRBV15 with TRBJ2-5; possibly TRBD1 or TRBD2 for D (6 bases each). Germline V gene sequence: CDR1 LNHNV, CDR2 YYDKDF (reference sequence). The CDR3 spans 13 residues. With 5 bases removed from V and 7 bases from J, the gap between germline ends came to 14 bases. As DNA, the CDR3 is TGTGCCACCAGCGTCGGGGGCGTTAGGACCCAGTACTTC. Translation gives CATSVGGVRTQYF.

Ten or more counts support this clonotype. The rearrangement uses TRBV9 and TRBJ2-5; tentative D call: TRBD1 (5 bases). Germline values: CDR1 SGDLS, CDR2 YYNGEE. The CDR3 sequence is 13 residues long. V was pared by 4 bases and J by 4 bases, with 11 bases between. The CDR3 protein is CASSRGQIETQYF. For the CDR3, the DNA is TGTGCCAGCAGCCGCGGACAAATAGAGACCCAGTACTTC.

This clonotype was seen many times. The chain has TRBV7-3 and TRBJ1-5; D not resolved. Trimming cost V 5 bases and J 1 base, with 6 bases left between them. Germline CDR1 reads SGHTA; CDR2 reads FQGTGA. The CDR3 extends over 13 amino acids. Here the CDR3 DNA reads TGTGCCAGCAGCCTCGCCAGCAATCAGCCCCAGCATTTT. Translated: CASSLASNQPQHF.

This clonotype has a count of ten or more. The chain carries TRBV29-1 and TRBJ2-2; the D call may be TRBD1 or TRBD2 (5 bases each). The germline gives CDR1 SQVTM, CDR2 ANQGSEA. The CDR3 covers 14 residues. With 4 bases removed from V and 1 base from J, the gap between germline ends came to 10 bases. The CDR3 DNA reads as TGCAGCGTTGGTGAGGGGTTGAACACCGGGGAGCTGTTTTTT. It codes for CSVGEGLNTGELFF.

In this sample, this clonotype turned up many times. The CDR3 nucleotides are TGTGCCAGCAGCTTAATAGCGGATAATGAGCAGTTCTTC. Amino acids: CASSLIADNEQFF. This chain joins TRBV7-3 and TRBJ2-1, with D possibly TRBD2 on 6 matching bases. Germline V lookup: CDR1 SGHTA, CDR2 FQGTGA. The CDR3 extends over 13 amino acids. The V end lost 1 base, the J end lost 7 bases, and 8 bases lay between the germline ends.

This clonotype was observed at least ten times. The V gene is TRBV11-2, the J gene TRBJ2-5, with 11 positions matching TRBD2. V lost 2 bases to trimming and J lost 5 bases; unmatched junction nucleotides: 4. The CDR3 contains 15 residues. CDR1 and CDR2 (germline): SGHAT, FQNNGV. Here the CDR3 reads CASSLTLAGVETQYF. CDR3 sequence (DNA): TGTGCCAGCAGCTTAACACTAGCGGGAGTGGAGACCCAGTACTTC.